These 16 T cell receptor beta chains were all obtained from the same sample, sequenced in a study of Ad26.COV2.S vaccination and SARS-CoV-2 variants. Sequencing was performed with immunoSEQ multiplex PCR; in TCRdb, only in-frame clones are kept and a portion is missing. The table lists about 440,000 clones, less than 95% of them singletons. Treatment denoted: roughly 18 received Ad26.COV2.S at low or high dose, single or two shots; several received placebo; per-sample allocation not given. Day 63 after the first injection of vaccine or placebo was the sampling time. The sequences come from peripheral blood, collected in a trial of Ad26.COV2.S vaccine versus placebo. The receptors shown here come from a person between 18 and 59 years old who received the Ad26.COV2.S COVID-19 vaccine or a placebo.

This clone occurred a few times. The rearrangement joins TRBV12-3 or TRBV12-4 to TRBJ1-5; D remains ambiguous. The CDR3 runs 13 residues. V lost 5 bases, J lost 3 bases, and 8 bases lay in between. The CDR3 loop is CASSPDFNQPQHF. The CDR3 nucleotides are TGTGCCAGCAGTCCTGATTTCAATCAGCCCCAGCATTTT.

The rearrangement uses TRBV28 and TRBJ2-2; unclear D gene. Germline-derived CDR1 and CDR2 are MDHEN and SYDVKM. Trimming shortened V by 8 bases and J by 1 base, and 5 bases separated the two germline ends. This CDR3 region has 12 residues. The CDR3: CASGGNTGELFF. The CDR3 coding sequence is TGTGCCAGCGGCGGGAACACCGGGGAGCTGTTTTTT.

The J gene is TRBJ2-6, the V gene TRBV28; D unresolved. V was trimmed by 2 bases and J by 4 bases, leaving 9 bases between them. Germline assignment: CDR1 MDHEN and CDR2 SYDVKM. The CDR3 sequence is 15 residues long. The CDR3 sequence: CASSLRLGGANVLTF. CDR3 DNA sequence: TGTGCCAGCAGTTTACGGCTTGGAGGGGCCAACGTCCTGACTTTC.

This clone occurred a few times. V gene TRBV28 combines with J gene TRBJ1-2; 8 positions agree with TRBD1. V shed 4 bases and J 4 bases; nucleotides not matched to a gene: 14. Germline CDR1 reads MDHEN; CDR2 reads SYDVKM. This CDR3 contains 17 residues. Here the CDR3 DNA reads TGTGCCAGCAGTTCTTGGACAGGGTTCCCTATAGTCTATGGCTACACCTTC. This gives the protein CASSSWTGFPIVYGYTF.

This chain uses TRBV28 with TRBJ2-2, with 12 bases fitting TRBD2. V lost 3 bases to trimming and J lost 8 bases; unmatched junction nucleotides: 16. In germline, CDR1 is MDHEN, CDR2 SYDVKM. The CDR3 is 19 residues long. The CDR3 loop reads CASSFRSSGRARVSGELFF. The CDR3 nucleotides are TGTGCCAGCAGTTTCAGATCTAGCGGGAGGGCCCGAGTCTCGGGGGAGCTGTTTTTT.

The rearrangement uses TRBV6-5 and TRBJ1-4; 8 nucleotides agree with TRBD1. CDR1 is MNHEY and CDR2 is SVGAGI in the germline V gene. The CDR3 extends over 16 amino acids. V shed 3 bases and J 8 bases; nucleotides not matched to a gene: 11. The CDR3 region is CASSYWAGGFGEKLFF. The CDR3 DNA sequence: TGTGCCAGCAGTTATTGGGCAGGGGGCTTCGGAGAAAAACTGTTTTTT.

This chain joins TRBV6-4 and TRBJ2-2, with D possibly being TRBD2 (6 bases). The CDR3 spans 16 residues. CDR1 and CDR2 from the germline V gene are MRHNA and SNTAGT. V gave up 9 bases and J gave up 1 base, with 18 bases separating them. The CDR3 region is CASILSSERNTGELFF. The CDR3 coding sequence is TGTGCCAGTATCCTCTCTAGCGAGAGGAACACCGGGGAGCTGTTTTTT.

The gene calls are TRBV6-2 or TRBV6-3 and TRBJ1-6; 8 bases align to TRBD1. This CDR3 spans 15 amino acids. Germline V gene lookup returns CDR1 MNHEY and CDR2 SVGEGT. V lost 5 bases and J lost 6; bases outside the gene matches: 6. CDR3 amino acids: CASSRQGRSNSPLHF. The CDR3 nucleotides are TGTGCCAGCAGTCGACAGGGGAGGAGTAATTCACCCCTCCACTTT.

This sequence joins TRBV7-3 and TRBJ2-2, with 9 bases aligning to TRBD2. Losses at the gene ends were 1 base for V and 1 base for J; bases not matched to a gene: 4. Germline V gene lookup returns CDR1 SGHTA and CDR2 FQGTGA. The CDR3 runs to 17 residues. The CDR3 coding sequence is TGTGCCAGCAGCTTAAGTGTGACTAGCGGGAACACCGGGGAGCTGTTTTTT. Translation: CASSLSVTSGNTGELFF. The variable domain in full, completed from reference TRBV7-3 and TRBJ2-2, reads GAGVSQTPSNKVTEKGKYVELRCDPISGHTALYWYRQSLGQGPEFLIYFQGTGAADDSGLPNDRFFAVRPEGSVSTLKIQRTERGDSAVYLCASSLSVTSGNTGELFFGEGSRLTVL.

V and J are TRBV5-1 and TRBJ2-1; TRBD2 aligns across 10 bases. CDR1 and CDR2 from the germline V gene are SGHRS and YFSETQ. V gave up 4 bases and J gave up 7 bases; unmatched junction bases: 8. This CDR3 contains 15 residues. The CDR3 coding sequence is TGCGCCAGCAGCATCCAACTAGCGGGAAGGAATGAGCAGTTCTTC. Its translation is CASSIQLAGRNEQFF. Complete variable domain (other parts from reference TRBV5-1 and TRBJ2-1): KAGVTQTPRYLIKTRGQQVTLSCSPISGHRSVSWYQQTPGQGLQFLFEYFSETQRNKGNFPGRFSGRQFSNSRSEMNVSTLELGDSALYLCASSIQLAGRNEQFFGPGTRLTVL.

Remarks on this clone: A junction boundary mismatches the germline segment, possibly from a read error. The rearrangement links TRBV4-3 to TRBJ2-4, with a weak D call TRBD2 (5 bases). In germline, CDR1 is LGHNA, CDR2 YSLEER. This CDR3 has 18 residues. The CDR3 region is CTSSQEPRDLGVKNIQYF. DNA for the CDR3: TGCACCAGCAGCCAAGAACCCCGGGATCTTGGGGTCAAAAACATTCAGTACTTC.

CDR3 amino acids: CASRTGASYEQYF. The CDR3 bases are TGCGCCAGCAGAACGGGAGCTTCCTACGAGCAGTACTTC. V and J are TRBV5-1 and TRBJ2-7, with D perhaps matching TRBD2 (6 bases). The germline V and J ends were trimmed by 5 bases and 1 base, with 10 bases remaining between them. The CDR3 length is 13 residues. Per germline, CDR1 SGHRS and CDR2 YFSETQ.

This clone was detected a few times. The chain couples TRBV18 to TRBJ2-1; unclear D gene. This CDR3 spans 15 amino acids. Per the germline V gene, CDR1 is KGHSH and CDR2 is LQKENI. V dropped 1 base and J dropped 7 bases, with 14 bases sitting between them. CDR3 in DNA: TGTGCCAGCTCACCACAGGCCCAACTTGGAAATGAGCAGTTCTTC. It encodes CASSPQAQLGNEQFF. Using reference TRBV18 and TRBJ2-1 for the parts outside the CDR3, the full variable domain is NAGVMQNPRHLVRRRGQEARLRCSPMKGHSHVYWYRQLPEEGLKFMVYLQKENIIDESGMPKERFSAEFPKEGPSILRIQQVVRGDSAAYFCASSPQAQLGNEQFFGPGTRLTVL.

This clone was observed a handful of times. The chain employs TRBV10-3 and TRBJ1-5; possibly TRBD1 for D (5 bases). The CDR3 is 14 residues long. Deletions cut 7 bases from V and 2 bases from J, with 12 bases between. Germline V gene data show CDR1 as ENHRY and CDR2 as SYGVKD. In DNA form, the CDR3 reads TGTGCCATCAAACCGGGAGGGGGCAATCAGCCCCAGCATTTT. The encoded protein is CAIKPGGGNQPQHF.

Concerning this clone itself: Other DNA sequences within the sample encode an identical CDR3. The V gene is TRBV5-1, the J gene TRBJ2-3; 7 positions agree with TRBD2. Trimming at V came to 4 bases and at J to 6 bases, leaving 2 bases not matched to a gene. Germline values: CDR1 SGHRS, CDR2 YFSETQ. The CDR3 is 12 residues long. CDR3 nucleotides: TGCGCCAGCAGCCCGCGGGGGGATACGCAGTATTTT. Amino acids: CASSPRGDTQYF.

The rearrangement joins TRBV10-3 to TRBJ2-5, with a tentative D call TRBD2 (5 bases). Germline CDR1 is ENHRY and CDR2 is SYGVKD. Between the trimmed V and J ends, which lost 2 bases and 4 bases, there was a span of 14 bases. The CDR3 is 15 amino acids. In nucleotides, the CDR3 is TGTGCCATCAGTGAGGAAAGGAGGATTGGAGAGACCCAGTACTTC. Residues: CAISEERRIGETQYF.